Below are 24 T cell receptor beta chains sequenced from a single sample in a study of CD8 T cells in ankylosing spondylitis. Study outcomes and limitations: A TCR beta motif of roughly 8 highly homologous variants appeared characteristic of ankylosing spondylitis blood.

TCRdb itself ran the 5' RACE reads through MiXCR, one entry per CDR3 protein. This sample carries hundreds of thousands of distinct CDR3 sequences, roughly a quarter of them seen once, and the ten largest clones take 0.89%. No cognate antigen is known for these TCRs. The specimen sequenced was blood, either unsorted or a sorted T cell fraction (not recorded which). The receptors here all came from a male donor with ankylosing spondylitis.

This clonotype has ten or more counts. The CDR3 region has the DNA TGCAGTCTCGGGGGAGGGATCAATGAGCAGTTCTTC. It translates to CSLGGGINEQFF. J is TRBJ2-1 and V is TRBV20-1; TRBD2 aligns across 7 bases. Germline V lookup: CDR1 DFQATT, CDR2 SNEGSKA (reference sequence). The V gene end was trimmed by 8 bases and the J gene end by 6 bases; junction bases not matched to a gene: 7. The length of the CDR3 is 12 residues.

The V call is TRBV7-8, the J call TRBJ1-5, with D possibly TRBD1 on 5 matching bases. V shed 0 bases and J shed 3 bases, with 12 bases lying between them. Per germline, CDR1 SGHVS and CDR2 FQNEAQ. The CDR3 is made up of 16 amino acids. The CDR3 is CASSLARGTNNQPQHF. The CDR3 DNA reads TGTGCCAGCAGCTTAGCGCGGGGGACCAACAATCAGCCCCAGCATTTT.

This chain uses TRBV5-6 with TRBJ2-3, with 7 nucleotides matching TRBD1. The trim removed 4 bases at V and 0 bases at J, leaving 5 bases unmatched. Germline lookup yields CDR1 SGHDT and CDR2 YYEEEE. The length of the CDR3 is 15 residues. The chain's CDR3 is CASSGPGQSTDTQYF. The CDR3 nucleotides are TGTGCCAGCAGCGGACCGGGACAGAGCACAGATACGCAGTATTTT.

The chain couples TRBV3-1 to TRBJ2-7; possibly TRBD2 for D (7 bases). This CDR3 is 13 amino acids long. V was trimmed by 5 bases and J by 7 bases, leaving 15 bases between them. Germline CDR1 reads LGHDT; CDR2 reads YNNKEL (reference sequence). CDR3 sequence reads: CASSETSQGEQYF. The CDR3 nucleotides are TGTGCCAGCAGCGAGACTAGCCAGGGGGAGCAGTACTTC.

This clonotype was recorded a few times. This chain joins TRBV29-1 and TRBJ1-2; D uncertain. V was trimmed by 4 bases and J by 3 bases, leaving 12 bases between them. In germline, CDR1 is SQVTM, CDR2 ANQGSEA. The CDR3 runs 13 residues. The CDR3: CSVGPGNDYGYTF. CDR3 nucleotide sequence: TGCAGCGTTGGACCCGGGAACGACTATGGCTACACCTTC. Full variable domain (remainder filled in from reference TRBV29-1 and TRBJ1-2): SAVISQKPSRDICQRGTSLTIQCQVDSQVTMMFWYRQQPGQSLTLIATANQGSEATYESGFVIDKFPISRPNLTFSTLTVSNMSPEDSSIYLCSVGPGNDYGYTFGSGTRLTVV.

The V and J genes are TRBV2 and TRBJ2-2; D is possibly TRBD2 (6 bases). The CDR3 has 16 residues. V lost 7 bases, J lost 4 bases, and 19 bases lay in between. Germline V gives CDR1 SNHLY, CDR2 FYNNEI. CDR3 sequence: CASKGTFEASTGELFF. The CDR3 bases are TGTGCCAGCAAGGGGACTTTTGAGGCCAGCACCGGGGAGCTGTTTTTT.

The rearrangement uses TRBV20-1 and TRBJ1-5; D remains ambiguous. Germline loops: CDR1 DFQATT, CDR2 SNEGSKA (reference sequence). The CDR3 is made up of 14 amino acids. Trimming stripped 6 bases from V and 3 bases from J, with 15 bases between. CDR3 coding DNA: TGCAGTGCCCATATAGGGCCGAACAATCAGCCCCAGCATTTT. This sequence encodes CSAHIGPNNQPQHF.

This clonotype was recorded once. The CDR3 region is CSASDWSSYNEQFF. CDR3 coding DNA: TGCAGTGCTAGCGACTGGAGCTCCTACAATGAGCAGTTCTTC. The J gene is TRBJ2-1, the V gene TRBV20-1; D is unresolved. V was cut by 3 bases and J by 0 bases, with 9 bases left in between. CDR1 and CDR2 from the germline V gene are DFQATT and SNEGSKA (reference sequence). CDR3 length: 14 residues.

The table lists this clonotype with a few counts. This chain joins TRBV7-2 and TRBJ2-5, with unresolved D. Trimming shortened V by 1 base and J by 1 base, and 13 bases separated the two germline ends. The CDR3 has 16 amino acids. CDR1 SGHTA and CDR2 FQGNSA come from the germline V gene. CDR3 region: CASSLVGGRFQETQYF. CDR3 coding DNA: TGTGCCAGCAGCTTAGTAGGTGGCCGGTTCCAAGAGACCCAGTACTTC.

This clonotype was counted once. This chain links TRBV7-9 with TRBJ1-2; no firm D call. CDR3 size: 16 residues. The germline V gene has CDR1 SEHNR and CDR2 FQNEAQ (reference sequence). V lost 3 bases and J lost 8, with 22 bases in between. Here the CDR3 reads CASSLNLEGGPGGYTF. The CDR3 DNA follows: TGTGCCAGCAGCTTGAATTTGGAGGGAGGCCCGGGCGGCTACACCTTC.

This rearrangement joins TRBV5-1 to TRBJ1-1; weak D call: TRBD1 (6 bases). Deletions cut 3 bases from V and 0 bases from J, with 9 bases between. Germline values: CDR1 SGHRS, CDR2 YFSETQ. CDR3 length equals 14 residues. Written as DNA, the CDR3 is TGCGCCAGCAGCTATACAGGGTTGAACACTGAAGCTTTCTTT. Amino acid sequence: CASSYTGLNTEAFF.

This clonotype was counted only a few times. This chain joins TRBV5-1 and TRBJ2-3; tentatively, D is TRBD2 (5 bases). The CDR3 covers 15 residues. Deletions cut 4 bases from V and 1 base from J, with 13 bases between. CDR1 and CDR2 (germline): SGHRS, YFSETQ. The CDR3 protein is CASSPPDSGTDTQYF. CDR3 in DNA: TGCGCCAGCAGCCCGCCGGATAGCGGCACAGATACGCAGTATTTT.

This clonotype was counted a few times. V gene TRBV6-1 combines with J gene TRBJ1-5; the match to TRBD1 covers 11 bases. This CDR3 spans 15 amino acids. The V and J ends lost 7 bases and 7 bases, in that order; junction bases with no gene match: 9. Germline assignment: CDR1 MNHNS and CDR2 SASEGT. CDR3 region: CASTPSGQGEQPQHF. CDR3 coding DNA: TGTGCCAGCACTCCCTCGGGACAGGGGGAACAGCCCCAGCATTTT.

This clonotype was recorded a few times. This chain joins TRBV6-5 and TRBJ1-5; D remains ambiguous. CDR1 and CDR2 (germline): MNHEY, SVGAGI. CDR3 size: 17 residues. With 0 bases removed from V and 0 bases from J, the gap between germline ends came to 12 bases. The CDR3 region is CASSYSSISASNQPQHF. CDR3 DNA sequence: TGTGCCAGCAGTTACTCGAGTATTTCGGCTAGCAATCAGCCCCAGCATTTT.

This clonotype was seen more than once but under ten times. The chain couples TRBV28 to TRBJ1-2; D might be TRBD1 (5 bases). This CDR3 region has 13 residues. V shed 11 bases and J shed 6 bases, with 19 bases lying between them. The V gene's germline CDR1 is MDHEN and CDR2 SYDVKM. The CDR3 loop reads CAVWRGEENGYTF. CDR3 sequence (DNA): TGTGCCGTGTGGAGGGGCGAGGAAAATGGCTACACCTTC.

This clonotype was seen a handful of times. This chain joins TRBV6-5 and TRBJ2-1; D tentatively reads TRBD1 or TRBD2 (5 bases each). The germline V and J ends were trimmed by 5 bases and 7 bases, with 15 bases remaining between them. Germline assignment: CDR1 MNHEY and CDR2 SVGAGI. This CDR3 is 14 amino acids long. In DNA form, the CDR3 reads TGTGCCAGCAGTCACCTCTTGGGACGAAATGAGCAGTTCTTC. Translated, it gives CASSHLLGRNEQFF.

Only a few counts were recorded for this clonotype. The genes are TRBV24-1 and TRBJ2-3; 8 nucleotides match TRBD1. Germline values: CDR1 KGHDR, CDR2 SFDVKD. The CDR3 consists of 15 residues. The V segment lost 0 bases and the J segment 6 bases; nucleotides outside the gene matches: 4. The CDR3 spells CATSDLQQGDDTQYF. The DNA of the CDR3 is TGTGCCACCAGTGATTTGCAACAGGGGGACGATACGCAGTATTTT.

This clonotype was counted only a few times. J is TRBJ2-1 and V is TRBV6-2 or TRBV6-3, with D possibly being TRBD2 (6 bases). The germline V gene has CDR1 MNHEY and CDR2 SVGEGT. The germline V and J ends were trimmed by 2 bases and 5 bases, with 13 bases remaining between them. The length of the CDR3 is 15 residues. Here the CDR3 reads CASSYGTPDHNEQFF. The CDR3 DNA is TGTGCCAGCAGTTACGGGACTCCGGACCACAATGAGCAGTTCTTC.

The V and J genes are TRBV10-1 and TRBJ2-7; perhaps D is TRBD1 or TRBD2 (7 bases each). The CDR3 runs 14 residues. The germline V gene encodes CDR1 WNHNN and CDR2 SYGVQD (reference sequence). Trimming took 4 bases from V and 3 from J, leaving 13 bases between them. The CDR3 loop is CASSGGGQLYEQYF. CDR3 DNA sequence: TGCGCCAGCAGTGGGGGGGGACAGCTCTACGAGCAGTACTTC.

V gene TRBV5-6 combines with J gene TRBJ1-4; D is unresolved. With 4 bases removed from V and 4 bases from J, the gap between germline ends came to 17 bases. Looked up from germline, CDR1 is SGHDT and CDR2 is YYEEEE. This CDR3 comprises 16 residues. The CDR3 is CASSPRSSRFNEKLFF. CDR3 in DNA: TGTGCCAGCAGCCCGAGGTCGTCCAGGTTTAATGAAAAACTGTTTTTT.

At least ten counts were recorded for this clonotype. The chain recombines TRBV5-6 with TRBJ1-4; a weak D match, TRBD1 (6 bases). Deletions cut 7 bases from V and 8 bases from J, with 15 bases between. The CDR3 is made up of 13 amino acids. Germline loops: CDR1 SGHDT, CDR2 YYEEEE. The CDR3, as DNA: TGTGCCAGCTCCGATGGGGGCAGAGAAAAACTGTTTTTT. As protein: CASSDGGREKLFF.

This chain uses TRBV20-1 with TRBJ2-2; the D call may be TRBD1 or TRBD2 (6 bases each). CDR3 length: 16 amino acids. V was cut by 6 bases and J by 4 bases, with 21 bases left in between. Germline V CDR1 and CDR2: DFQATT, SNEGSKA (reference sequence). CDR3 loop: CSATGGARGTTGELFF. Here the CDR3 DNA reads TGCAGTGCCACCGGGGGCGCCCGGGGGACCACCGGGGAGCTGTTTTTT.

The CDR3 reads CASSTGTGLYEQYF. The CDR3 DNA is TGTGCCAGCAGTACCGGGACAGGGCTTTACGAGCAGTACTTC. The chain links TRBV12-3 or TRBV12-4 to TRBJ2-7; TRBD1 agrees at 9 bases. CDR3 length equals 14 residues. V lost 5 bases and J lost 4; bases outside the gene matches: 6.

The table lists this clonotype with a few counts. In DNA form, the CDR3 reads TGTGCCAGCTCAGCAACTAATGAAAAACTGTTTTTT. Translation: CASSATNEKLFF. The chain uses TRBV18 and TRBJ1-4; D remains ambiguous. The V end was cut by 5 bases, the J end by 0 bases, with 1 base between. CDR3 length equals 12 residues. Germline lookup yields CDR1 KGHSH and CDR2 LQKENI.